The sequence of this TCR beta chain was determined in a study of blood T cell repertoires in COVID-19. Data came from immunoSEQ multiplex PCR; TCRdb stores just in-frame clones and leaves some out. The sample shows a few hundred thousand clones, 80% to 90% of them seen only once. Germline assignment: CDR1 MDHEN and CDR2 SYDVKM. The V and J ends lost 6 bases and 6 bases respectively, with 19 bases between them. This CDR3 is 15 amino acids long. The V gene is TRBV28, the J gene TRBJ2-3; the D gene is possibly TRBD2 (7 bases). The sample taken for sequencing was peripheral blood. The receptor was isolated from a woman in her 70s with COVID-19, enrolled during active disease. In DNA form, the CDR3 reads TGTGCCAGCAGATCACGGGGGGCTAGGAAGGATACGCAGTATTTT. This gives the protein CASRSRGARKDTQYF.